This TCR beta chain was sequenced for a study of T-cell memory formation after mild COVID-19. In germline, CDR1 is SGHNT, CDR2 YYREEE (reference sequence). This CDR3 contains 15 residues. V lost 0 bases to trimming and J lost 9 bases, with 16 bases between them. There are many counts of this clonotype. Its target is unknown. Notes on the study in general: CD4/CD8 balance characterized clones contracting day 15 to 85, and CD4+ skew characterized later expanders. The pre-infection memory compartment contained some responding clones, suggesting cross-reactive memory joined.

Libraries for TCRalpha and TCRbeta carried sample barcodes and unique molecular identifiers via 5'RACE. One entry per CDR3 protein results from TCRdb running MiXCR on the 5' RACE reads. The table has roughly 35,000 distinct CDR3 sequences, 21% seen once. Sample: PBMCs or a T cell subset sorted from them (not recorded which). This clonotype was obtained from an adult who had mild COVID-19 (a few samples of this study predate the infection). Cell type and time point are not known. The chain employs TRBV5-4 and TRBJ1-5, with a possible D match to TRBD1 (5 bases). The CDR3 protein is CASSLDGAHGGPQHF. CDR3 bases: TGTGCCAGCAGCTTGGACGGCGCCCATGGGGGGCCCCAGCATTTT.